A selection of T cell receptor beta chains follows, all from one sample in a study of cytomegalovirus exposure and HLA in healthy donors. This table comes from immunoSEQ multiplex PCR, and its TCRdb copy is limited to in-frame clones, with some not included. The profile shows fewer than 110,000 clones, more than 80% of them singletons. Sequencing used PBMCs. These TCRs come from a man between 25 and 39 years old in good health and CMV-seronegative. CDR3s include the opening cysteine and the closing phenylalanine or tryptophan. The D gene is left open where the match is weak. The size entry is marked missing in some rows and otherwise reads once, few, many or a size class.

j_call clone_size v_call d_call cdr3_aa cdr3_nt
TRBJ2-7 - TRBV5-6 - CASSYTYEQYF TGTGCCAGCAGCTACACCTACGAGCAGTACTTC
TRBJ1-4 - TRBV5-4 - CASSSSGNEKLFF TGTGCCAGCAGCAGCAGCGGGAATGAAAAACTGTTTTTT
TRBJ2-3 - TRBV6-4 - CASSDYPGSGTDTQYF TGTGCCAGCAGTGACTACCCTGGCAGCGGGACAGATACGCAGTATTTT
TRBJ2-1 - TRBV4-2 - CASSPWGGGGNEQFF TGTGCCAGCAGCCCATGGGGGGGAGGGGGCAATGAGCAGTTCTTC
TRBJ2-2 - TRBV5-1 TRBD2 CASRILAGDTGELFF TGCGCCAGCAGAATTCTAGCGGGAGACACCGGGGAGCTGTTTTTT
TRBJ1-1 - TRBV7-3 - CASSPRVRGEAFF TGTGCCAGCAGCCCCCGGGTCCGGGGAGAAGCTTTCTTT
TRBJ1-3 - TRBV7-6 - CASSLGLGSGNTIYF TGTGCCAGCAGCTTAGGCCTAGGCTCTGGAAACACCATATATTTT
TRBJ1-1 - TRBV27 - CASSSTPGHLLGAFF TGTGCCAGCAGTTCTACCCCGGGACACCTACTAGGGGCTTTCTTT
TRBJ2-3 - TRBV6-6 - CASSYGSPSTDTQYF TGTGCCAGCAGTTACGGGAGTCCTAGCACAGATACGCAGTATTTT
TRBJ2-2 - TRBV14 - CASSQASLLLDTGELFF TGTGCCAGCAGCCAGGCGTCCCTGCTACTAGACACCGGGGAGCTGTTTTTT
TRBJ1-3 - TRBV7-2 - CASSLTSTDSSGNTIYF TGTGCCAGCAGCCTCACCTCCACCGACAGCTCTGGAAACACCATATATTTT
TRBJ2-2 - TRBV7-2 - CASSLGQAGELFF TGTGCCAGCAGCTTAGGACAGGCCGGGGAGCTGTTTTTT
TRBJ2-7 few TRBV28 - CASTTNYEQYF TGTGCCAGCACGACTAACTACGAGCAGTACTTC
TRBJ2-3 - TRBV21-1 - CASSKALPQADTQYF TGTGCCAGCAGCAAAGCGTTGCCCCAGGCAGATACGCAGTATTTT
TRBJ2-5 few TRBV7-3 - CASSIGWRETQYF TGTGCCAGCAGCATCGGGTGGAGAGAGACCCAGTACTTC
TRBJ2-1 - TRBV25-1 - CASSEIREGNNEQFF TGTGCCAGCAGTGAGATCAGGGAAGGGAATAATGAGCAGTTCTTC
TRBJ1-1 once TRBV28 - CASTVNTEAFF TGTGCCAGCACAGTGAACACTGAAGCTTTCTTT
TRBJ1-4 - TRBV5-6 - CASSSKSATNEKLFF TGTGCCAGCAGCTCGAAGAGTGCAACTAATGAAAAACTGTTTTTT
TRBJ1-1 once TRBV6-5 TRBD1 CASSYSQGELNTEAFF TGTGCCAGCAGTTACTCACAGGGGGAGTTGAACACTGAAGCTTTCTTT
TRBJ1-5 - TRBV5-5 - CASSIGAESQPQHF TGTGCCAGCAGCATAGGAGCTGAATCTCAGCCCCAGCATTTT
TRBJ2-3 - TRBV9 TRBD2 CASSPGDSGGADTQYF TGTGCCAGCAGCCCAGGGGATAGCGGGGGGGCAGATACGCAGTATTTT
TRBJ2-3 once TRBV7-2 - CASSLAGVRTDTQYF TGTGCCAGCAGCTTAGCAGGGGTCCGCACAGATACGCAGTATTTT
TRBJ1-5 - TRBV19 - CASSILEQGRVPQHF TGTGCCAGTAGTATCCTTGAGCAGGGGCGAGTGCCCCAGCATTTT